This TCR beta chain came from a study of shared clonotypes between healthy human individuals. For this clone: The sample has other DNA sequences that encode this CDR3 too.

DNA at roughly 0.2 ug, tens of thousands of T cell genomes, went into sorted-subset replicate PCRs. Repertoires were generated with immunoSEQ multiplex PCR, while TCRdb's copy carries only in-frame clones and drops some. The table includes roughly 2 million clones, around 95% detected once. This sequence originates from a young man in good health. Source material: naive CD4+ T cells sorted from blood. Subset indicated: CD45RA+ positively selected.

CDR3 nucleotide sequence: TGTGCCAGCAGTTACCTGGGTCAGGGGGAGACCCAGTACTTC. Translating gives CASSYLGQGETQYF. The chain is built from TRBV6-6 and TRBJ2-5; D may be TRBD1 (6 bases). CDR1 MNHNY and CDR2 SVGAGI come from the germline V gene (reference sequence). The length of the CDR3 is 14 residues. The germline V and J ends were trimmed by 2 bases and 5 bases, with 12 bases remaining between them.